Shown below are 11 T cell receptor beta chains from a single sample sequenced in a study of T cell repertoires in cytomegalovirus infection. The antigens these receptors bind are not known. TCRdb called the reads again in MiXCR, with one record for every CDR3 protein. In the table there are about 770,000 distinct CDR3 sequences, roughly 29% of which are singletons. Sequences were derived from cultured CD8+ T cells from PBMCs, sampled from culture after CMV antigen stimulation. These TCRs come from a human donor in good health (CMV status not recorded). Some clones in this sample may be carry-over from other donors' samples.

The genes are TRBV7-9 and TRBJ2-4; no reliable D call. Germline lookup yields CDR1 SEHNR and CDR2 FQNEAQ (reference sequence). Trimming shortened V by 5 bases and J by 0 bases, and 14 bases separated the two germline ends. The CDR3 runs to 16 residues. The CDR3 loop is CASSPPGQLAKNIQYF. In nucleotides, the CDR3 is TGTGCCAGCAGCCCCCCTGGGCAGCTAGCCAAAAACATTCAGTACTTC.

Details on this clonotype: Mismatch with germline at one junction end may stem from a read error. The chain employs TRBV7-6 and TRBJ2-1, with 9 bases fitting TRBD1. Germline V CDR1 and CDR2: SGHVS, FNYEAQ. The CDR3 contains 15 residues. The DNA for the CDR3 is TGTGCTAGCAGCTTCCCTTATGACAGGGGGGATGAGCAGTTCTTC. It translates to CASSFPYDRGDEQFF.

V usage is TRBV6-5 and J usage is TRBJ1-2; perhaps TRBD1 as D (5 bases). The V gene lost 2 bases and the J gene lost 7 bases, with 14 bases spanning the gap. The germline V gene encodes CDR1 MNHEY and CDR2 SVGAGI. CDR3 size: 14 residues. Here the CDR3 reads CASSYAQGAAGYTF. As DNA, the CDR3 is TGTGCCAGCAGTTACGCCCAGGGTGCGGCTGGCTACACCTTC.

J is TRBJ2-3 and V is TRBV7-6; possibly TRBD1 for D (6 bases). Germline loops: CDR1 SGHVS, CDR2 FNYEAQ. The V and J ends lost 2 bases and 0 bases respectively, with 12 bases between them. The CDR3 length is 16 residues. The CDR3, as DNA: TGTGCCAGCAGCTTAAGACAGGCGACTAGCACAGATACGCAGTATTTT. Its translation is CASSLRQATSTDTQYF.

This clonotype was counted many times. The CDR3 region is CASSPPSGSRGAGYTF. Here the CDR3 DNA reads TGTGCCAGCTCACCACCCTCCGGTTCCCGTGGAGCTGGCTACACCTTC. The rearrangement links TRBV18 to TRBJ1-2; D gene ambiguous. The CDR3 covers 16 residues. Trimming stripped 0 bases from V and 7 bases from J, with 18 bases between. Germline CDR1 is KGHSH and CDR2 is LQKENI.

CDR3 sequence (DNA): TGTGCCAGCAGTTGGACGGACACCGGGGAGCTGTTTTTT. As protein: CASSWTDTGELFF. The chain couples TRBV28 to TRBJ2-2; no firm D call. CDR1 and CDR2 (germline): MDHEN, SYDVKM. Trimming removed 4 bases from V and 3 bases from J, with 6 bases in between. The CDR3 totals 13 residues.

V usage is TRBV5-5 and J usage is TRBJ1-1, with TRBD1 as a possible D gene (5 bases). The CDR3 totals 14 residues. The V gene's germline CDR1 is SGHKS and CDR2 YYEKEE (reference sequence). The ends were cut back, 6 bases at V and 5 bases at J, with 17 bases in the middle. CDR3 sequence: CASTNPGWKTEAFF. The CDR3 bases are TGTGCCAGCACCAATCCAGGGTGGAAGACTGAAGCTTTCTTT. The full variable domain, with the rest looked up from reference TRBV5-5 and TRBJ1-1, is DAGVTQSPTHLIKTRGQQVTLRCSPISGHKSVSWYQQVLGQGPQFIFQYYEKEERGRGNFPDRFSARQFPNYSSELNVNALLLGDSALYLCASTNPGWKTEAFFGQGTRLTVV.

This sequence joins TRBV7-2 and TRBJ2-7; D is ambiguous. This CDR3 has 14 amino acids. Trimming stripped 2 bases from V and 7 bases from J, with 15 bases between. Germline CDR1 is SGHTA and CDR2 is FQGNSA. CDR3 sequence reads: CASSLSRTLGEQYF. CDR3 sequence (DNA): TGTGCCAGCAGCTTATCGCGGACCCTTGGGGAGCAGTACTTC.

This clonotype has a handful of counts. This chain links TRBV6-1 with TRBJ1-5, with 11 bases identical to TRBD1. Trimming cost V 5 bases and J 2 bases; bases outside gene matches: 5. Germline V gene data show CDR1 as MNHNS and CDR2 as SASEGT. CDR3 length: 16 amino acids. This CDR3 reads CASSSGTGGGNQPQHF. For the CDR3, the DNA is TGTGCCAGCAGTTCCGGGACAGGGGGAGGCAATCAGCCCCAGCATTTT.

This clonotype showed up just a few times. The V call is TRBV20-1, the J call TRBJ1-1; D call uncertain. The CDR3 sequence is 15 residues long. Germline V gene sequence: CDR1 DFQATT, CDR2 SNEGSKA (reference sequence). Deletions cut 1 base from V and 6 bases from J, with 18 bases between. The CDR3 loop is CSARGWTAGRPEAFF. The CDR3 DNA reads as TGCAGTGCTAGAGGCTGGACCGCCGGCCGGCCTGAAGCTTTCTTT.

CDR3: CASSLSPAIPGELFF. Written as DNA, the CDR3 is TGTGCCAGCAGTTTATCCCCAGCTATACCCGGGGAGCTGTTTTTT. The chain employs TRBV27 and TRBJ2-2; D gene ambiguous. Per germline, CDR1 MNHEY and CDR2 SMNVEV (reference sequence). V lost 0 bases, J lost 6 bases, and 11 bases lay in between. The CDR3 consists of 15 residues.